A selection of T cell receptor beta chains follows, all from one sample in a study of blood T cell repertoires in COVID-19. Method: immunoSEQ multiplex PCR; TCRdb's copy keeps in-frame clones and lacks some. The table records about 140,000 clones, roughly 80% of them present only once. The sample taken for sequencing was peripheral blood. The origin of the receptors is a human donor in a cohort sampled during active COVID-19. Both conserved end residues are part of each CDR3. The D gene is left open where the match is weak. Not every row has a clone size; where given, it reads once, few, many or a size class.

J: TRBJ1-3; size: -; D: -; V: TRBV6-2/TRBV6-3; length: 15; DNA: TGTGCCAGCAGCCCTACCACAGGTCCTGGAAACACCATATATTTT; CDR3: CASSPTTGPGNTIYF
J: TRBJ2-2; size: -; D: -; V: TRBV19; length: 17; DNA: TGTGCCAGTTCTCCCACCGGGTCCTCGGGTCACACCGGGGAGCTGTTTTTT; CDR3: CASSPTGSSGHTGELFF
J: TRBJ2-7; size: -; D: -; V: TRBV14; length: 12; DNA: TGTGCCAGCAGCCAAGGGAGGGGCGAGCAGTACTTC; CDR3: CASSQGRGEQYF
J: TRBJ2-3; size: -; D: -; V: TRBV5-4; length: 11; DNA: TGTGCCAGCAGTTACACAGATACGCAGTATTTT; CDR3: CASSYTDTQYF
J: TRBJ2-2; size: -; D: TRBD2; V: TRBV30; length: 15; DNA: TGTGCCTGTCTACGCGGGGGGCGCAACACCGGGGAGCTGTTTTTT; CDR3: CACLRGGRNTGELFF
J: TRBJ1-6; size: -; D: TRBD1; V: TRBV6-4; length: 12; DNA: TGTGCCAGCAGTGATAGACAGGGCACCCTCCACTTT; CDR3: CASSDRQGTLHF
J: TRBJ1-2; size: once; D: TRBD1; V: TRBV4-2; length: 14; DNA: TGTGCCAGCAGCGGAGGTGACAGGGAGCATGGCTACACCTTC; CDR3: CASSGGDREHGYTF
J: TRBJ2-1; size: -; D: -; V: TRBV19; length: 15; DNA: TGTGCCAGTAGTCCGACAATTTATTCCTACAATGAGCAGTTCTTC; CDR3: CASSPTIYSYNEQFF
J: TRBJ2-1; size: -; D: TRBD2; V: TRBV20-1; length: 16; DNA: TGCAGTGCTAGTGTGGCGGGGGGGAGCTCCTACAATGAGCAGTTCTTC; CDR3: CSASVAGGSSYNEQFF
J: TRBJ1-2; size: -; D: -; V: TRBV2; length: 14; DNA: TGTGCCAGTACAACCGCAGGGTGGATCTATGGCTACACCTTC; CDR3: CASTTAGWIYGYTF
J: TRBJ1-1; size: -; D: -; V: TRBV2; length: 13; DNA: TGTGCCAGCTCCGAACAGGGGAACACTGAAGCTTTCTTT; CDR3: CASSEQGNTEAFF
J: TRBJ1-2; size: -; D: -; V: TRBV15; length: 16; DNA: TGTGCCACCAGCAGAGATTCGACAGGCTACCTCTATGGCTACACCTTC; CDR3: CATSRDSTGYLYGYTF
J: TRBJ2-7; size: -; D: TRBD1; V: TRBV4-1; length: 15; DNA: TGCGCCAGCAGCCAGACGCCGGGACAGGGAGTCGAGCAGTACTTC; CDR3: CASSQTPGQGVEQYF
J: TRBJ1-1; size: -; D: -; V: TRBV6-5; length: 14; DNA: TGTGCCAGCGGGGAGGGGGGACGGAACACTGAAGCTTTCTTT; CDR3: CASGEGGRNTEAFF
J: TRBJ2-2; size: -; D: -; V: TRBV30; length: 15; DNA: TGTGCCTGGAGTGTGGGCCCGGGAAACACCGGGGAGCTGTTTTTT; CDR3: CAWSVGPGNTGELFF
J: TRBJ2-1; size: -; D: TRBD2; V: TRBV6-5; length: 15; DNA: TGTGCCAGCAGTCCCGGGGGGGGCTCCTACAATGAGCAGTTCTTC; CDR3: CASSPGGGSYNEQFF
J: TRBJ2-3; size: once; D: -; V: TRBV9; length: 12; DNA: TGTGCCAGCAGCCTTACTACTGATACGCAGTATTTT; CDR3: CASSLTTDTQYF
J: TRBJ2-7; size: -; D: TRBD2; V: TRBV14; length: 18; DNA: TGTGCCAGCAGCCAAGATCGGGTATGGTGGGGGGGAGGCGACGAGCAGTACTTC; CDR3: CASSQDRVWWGGGDEQYF
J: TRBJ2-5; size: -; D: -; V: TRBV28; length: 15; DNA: TGTGCCAGCAGCCTACCGGAACTGGCGACTCGGACCCAGTACTTC; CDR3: CASSLPELATRTQYF
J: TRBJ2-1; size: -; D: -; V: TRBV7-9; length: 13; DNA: TGTGCCAGCAGCCTCAGGAGGGGAGGCGAGCAGTTCTTC; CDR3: CASSLRRGGEQFF
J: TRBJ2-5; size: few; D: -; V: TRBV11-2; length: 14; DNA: TGTGCCAGCAGCTTGACTAGGTCGGGGGAGACCCAGTACTTC; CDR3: CASSLTRSGETQYF
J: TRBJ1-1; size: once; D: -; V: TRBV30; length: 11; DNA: TGTGCCTTATACGGGAACACTGAAGCTTTCTTT; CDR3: CALYGNTEAFF
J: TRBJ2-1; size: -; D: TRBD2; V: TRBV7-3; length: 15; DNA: TGTGCCAACAGCTCCAGCGGGGGCTCCTACAATGAGCAGTTCTTC; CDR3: CANSSSGGSYNEQFF
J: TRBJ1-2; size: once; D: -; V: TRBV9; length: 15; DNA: TGTGCCAGCATTGGTTTTGGGGGCGCGTCCTATGGCTACACCTTC; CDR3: CASIGFGGASYGYTF
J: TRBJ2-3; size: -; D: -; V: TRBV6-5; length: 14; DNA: TGTGCCAGCAGTTTAAGAGCGGGCACAGATACGCAGTATTTT; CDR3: CASSLRAGTDTQYF
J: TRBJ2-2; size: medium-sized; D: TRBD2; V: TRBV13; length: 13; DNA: TGTGCCAGCAGCCAAGGACTAGTCGGGGAGCTGTTTTTT; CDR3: CASSQGLVGELFF
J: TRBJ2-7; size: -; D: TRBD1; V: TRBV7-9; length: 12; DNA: TGTGCCAGCAGCTTAACCCGGGACAGGGAGTACTTC; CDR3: CASSLTRDREYF
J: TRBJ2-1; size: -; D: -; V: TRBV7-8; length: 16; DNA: TGTGCCAGCAGCTTAGGTGCTAGCACTTCCTACAATGAGCAGTTCTTC; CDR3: CASSLGASTSYNEQFF
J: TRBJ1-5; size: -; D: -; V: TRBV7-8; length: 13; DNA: TGTGCCAGCAACGGTAGAGGCAATCAGCCCCAGCATTTT; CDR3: CASNGRGNQPQHF
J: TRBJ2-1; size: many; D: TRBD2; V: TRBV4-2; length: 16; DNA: TGTGCCAGCACCCCGCAGGCTAGCGGTGGTTACAATGAGCAGTTCTTC; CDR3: CASTPQASGGYNEQFF
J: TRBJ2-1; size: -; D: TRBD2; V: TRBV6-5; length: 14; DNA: TGTGCCAGCAGTCTAGCGGGGGACTACAATGAGCAGTTCTTC; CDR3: CASSLAGDYNEQFF
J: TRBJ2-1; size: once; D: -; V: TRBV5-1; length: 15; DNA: TGCGCCAGCAGCTACGGACTGCCCCGCGGCGGTGAGCAGTTCTTC; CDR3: CASSYGLPRGGEQFF
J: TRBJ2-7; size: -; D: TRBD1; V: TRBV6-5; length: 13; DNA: TGTGCCAGCAGGGGACAGGGGGCTGACGAGCAGTACTTC; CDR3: CASRGQGADEQYF
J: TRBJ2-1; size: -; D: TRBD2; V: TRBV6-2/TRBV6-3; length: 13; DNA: TGTGCCAGCAGTCCCCTAGCGGGGGGGGAGCAGTTCTTC; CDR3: CASSPLAGGEQFF
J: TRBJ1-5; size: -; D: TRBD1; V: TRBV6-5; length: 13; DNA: TGTGCCAGCGGACAGGGAAGCAATCAGCCCCAGCATTTT; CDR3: CASGQGSNQPQHF
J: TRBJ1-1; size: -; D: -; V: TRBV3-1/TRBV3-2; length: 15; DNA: TGTGCCAGCAGCCAAGCACAGATGTCCAACACTGAAGCTTTCTTT; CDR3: CASSQAQMSNTEAFF
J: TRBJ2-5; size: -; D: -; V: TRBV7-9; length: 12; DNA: TGTGCCAGCAGTGTGGGGGGAGAGACCCAGTACTTC; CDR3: CASSVGGETQYF
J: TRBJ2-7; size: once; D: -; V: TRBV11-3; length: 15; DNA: TGTGCCAGCAGCTTGATCGGACAGCACCTATACGAGCAGTACTTC; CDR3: CASSLIGQHLYEQYF
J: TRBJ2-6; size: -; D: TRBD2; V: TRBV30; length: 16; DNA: TGTGCCTCCCCCTGGGGCGGGGGGTCGGGGGCCAACGTCCTGACTTTC; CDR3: CASPWGGGSGANVLTF
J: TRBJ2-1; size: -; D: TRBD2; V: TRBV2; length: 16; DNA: TGTGCCAGCAGTGGGAGGCGGCTAGCGGGCTACAATGAGCAGTTCTTC; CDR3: CASSGRRLAGYNEQFF
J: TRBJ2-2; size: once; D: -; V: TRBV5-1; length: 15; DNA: TGCGCCAGCAGCTCGAGACAGGGAGGCACCGGGGAGCTGTTTTTT; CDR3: CASSSRQGGTGELFF
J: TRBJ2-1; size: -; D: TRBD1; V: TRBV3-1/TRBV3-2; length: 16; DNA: TGTGCCAGCAGCCCGTTCCGCCAGGGACAGTACAATGAGCAGTTCTTC; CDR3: CASSPFRQGQYNEQFF
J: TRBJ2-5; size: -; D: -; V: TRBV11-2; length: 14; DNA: TGTGCCAGCAGCGTGATCCCAGGCCCCGAGACCCAGTACTTC; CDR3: CASSVIPGPETQYF
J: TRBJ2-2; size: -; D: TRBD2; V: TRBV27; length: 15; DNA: TGTGCCAGCAGAAAGCTAGCGGGATCCACCGGGGAGCTGTTTTTT; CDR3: CASRKLAGSTGELFF
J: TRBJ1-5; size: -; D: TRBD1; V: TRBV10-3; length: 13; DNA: TGTGCCACCTCTGAGCAGGGGGATCAGCCCCAGCATTTT; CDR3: CATSEQGDQPQHF